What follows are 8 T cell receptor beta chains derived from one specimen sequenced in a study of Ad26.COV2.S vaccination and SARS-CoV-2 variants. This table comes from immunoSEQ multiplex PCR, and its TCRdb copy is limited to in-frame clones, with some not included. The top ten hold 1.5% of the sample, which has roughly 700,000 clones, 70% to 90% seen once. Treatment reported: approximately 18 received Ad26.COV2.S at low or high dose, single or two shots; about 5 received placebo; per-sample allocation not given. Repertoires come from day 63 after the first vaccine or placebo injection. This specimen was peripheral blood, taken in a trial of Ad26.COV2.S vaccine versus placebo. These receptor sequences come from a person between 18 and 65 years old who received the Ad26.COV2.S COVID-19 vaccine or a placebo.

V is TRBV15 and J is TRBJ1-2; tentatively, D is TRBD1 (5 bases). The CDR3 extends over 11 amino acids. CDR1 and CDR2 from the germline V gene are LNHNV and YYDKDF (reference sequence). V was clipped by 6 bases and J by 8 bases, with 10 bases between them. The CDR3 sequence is CATSGGEGYTF. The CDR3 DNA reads TGTGCCACCAGTGGAGGGGAGGGCTACACCTTC.

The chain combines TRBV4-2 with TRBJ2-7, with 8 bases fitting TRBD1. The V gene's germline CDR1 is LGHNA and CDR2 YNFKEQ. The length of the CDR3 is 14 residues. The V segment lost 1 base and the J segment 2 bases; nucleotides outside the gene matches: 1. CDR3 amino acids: CASSQGTGPYEQYF. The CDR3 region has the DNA TGTGCCAGCAGCCAAGGGACAGGGCCCTACGAGCAGTACTTC.

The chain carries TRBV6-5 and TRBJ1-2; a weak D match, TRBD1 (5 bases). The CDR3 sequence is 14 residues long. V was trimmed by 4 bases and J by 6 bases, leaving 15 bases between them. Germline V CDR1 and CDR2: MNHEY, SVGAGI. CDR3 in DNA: TGTGCCAGCAGTTTATTCCCCACAGGAGATGGCTACACCTTC. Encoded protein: CASSLFPTGDGYTF.

The CDR3 protein is CASSQEDRGIQYF. The CDR3 DNA is TGTGCCAGCAGCCAAGAGGACAGGGGAATTCAGTACTTC. V and J are TRBV14 and TRBJ2-4, with TRBD1 matching over 9 bases. V shed 0 bases and J 10 bases; nucleotides not matched to a gene: 1. Germline V CDR1 and CDR2: SGHDN, FVKESK. CDR3 length equals 13 residues. Full variable domain (missing parts from reference TRBV14 and TRBJ2-4): EAGVTQFPSHSVIEKGQTVTLRCDPISGHDNLYWYRRVMGKEIKFLLHFVKESKQDESGMPNNRFLAERTGGTYSTLKVQPAELEDSGVYFCASSQEDRGIQYFGAGTRLSVL.

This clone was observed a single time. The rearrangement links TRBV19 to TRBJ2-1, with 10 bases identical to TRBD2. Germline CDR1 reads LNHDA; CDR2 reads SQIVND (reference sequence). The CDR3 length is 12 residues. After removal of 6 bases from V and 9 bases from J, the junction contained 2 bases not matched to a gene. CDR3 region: CASRLAGREQFF. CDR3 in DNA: TGTGCCAGTAGACTAGCGGGGCGTGAGCAGTTCTTC.

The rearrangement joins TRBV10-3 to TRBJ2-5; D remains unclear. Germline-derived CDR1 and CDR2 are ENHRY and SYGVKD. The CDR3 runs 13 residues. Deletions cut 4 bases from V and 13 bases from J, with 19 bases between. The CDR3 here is CAISAAVREPSYF. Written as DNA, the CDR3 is TGTGCCATCAGTGCGGCTGTAAGGGAACCTTCGTACTTC.

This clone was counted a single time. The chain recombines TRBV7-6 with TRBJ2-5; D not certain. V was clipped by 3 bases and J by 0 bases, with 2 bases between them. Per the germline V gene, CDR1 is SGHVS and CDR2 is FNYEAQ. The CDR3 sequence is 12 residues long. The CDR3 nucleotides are TGTGCCAGCAGCTTCAACCAAGAGACCCAGTACTTC. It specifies CASSFNQETQYF.

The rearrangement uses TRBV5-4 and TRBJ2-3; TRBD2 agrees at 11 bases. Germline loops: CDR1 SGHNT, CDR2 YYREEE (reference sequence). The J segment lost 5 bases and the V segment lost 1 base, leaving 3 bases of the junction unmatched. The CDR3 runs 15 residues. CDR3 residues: CASSLRLAGGDTQYF. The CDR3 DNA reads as TGTGCCAGCAGCTTGAGGCTAGCGGGAGGAGATACGCAGTATTTT. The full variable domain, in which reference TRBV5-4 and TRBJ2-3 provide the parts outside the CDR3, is ETGVTQSPTHLIKTRGQQVTLRCSSQSGHNTVSWYQQALGQGPQFIFQYYREEENGRGNFPPRFSGLQFPNYSSELNVNALELDDSALYLCASSLRLAGGDTQYFGPGTRLTVL.